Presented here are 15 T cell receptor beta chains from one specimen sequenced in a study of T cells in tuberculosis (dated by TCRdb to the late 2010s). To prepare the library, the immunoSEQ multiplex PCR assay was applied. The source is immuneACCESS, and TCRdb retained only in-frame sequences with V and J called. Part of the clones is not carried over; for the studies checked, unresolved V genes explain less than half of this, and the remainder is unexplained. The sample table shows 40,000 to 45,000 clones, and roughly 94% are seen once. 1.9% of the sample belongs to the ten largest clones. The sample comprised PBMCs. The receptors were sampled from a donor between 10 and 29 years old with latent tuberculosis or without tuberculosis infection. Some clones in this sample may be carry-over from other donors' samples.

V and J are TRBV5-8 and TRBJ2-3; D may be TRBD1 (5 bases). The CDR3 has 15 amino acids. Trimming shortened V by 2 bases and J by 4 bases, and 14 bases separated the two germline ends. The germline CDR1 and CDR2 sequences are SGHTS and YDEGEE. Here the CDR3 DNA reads TGTGCCAGCAGCTTAGGCCAAGGGGTGGCAGATACGCAGTATTTT. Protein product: CASSLGQGVADTQYF. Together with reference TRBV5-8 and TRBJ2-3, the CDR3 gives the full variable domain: EAGVTQSPTHLIKTRGQQATLRCSPISGHTSVYWYQQALGLGLQFLLWYDEGEERNRGNFPPRFSGRQFPNYSSELNVNALELEDSALYLCASSLGQGVADTQYFGPGTRLTVL.

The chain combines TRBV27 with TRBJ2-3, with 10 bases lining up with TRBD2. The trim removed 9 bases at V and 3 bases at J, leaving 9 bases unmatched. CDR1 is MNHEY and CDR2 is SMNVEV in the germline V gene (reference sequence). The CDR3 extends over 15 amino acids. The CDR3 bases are TGTGCCAGTTCTCCTCTAGCGGGAGTTACAGATACGCAGTATTTT. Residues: CASSPLAGVTDTQYF.

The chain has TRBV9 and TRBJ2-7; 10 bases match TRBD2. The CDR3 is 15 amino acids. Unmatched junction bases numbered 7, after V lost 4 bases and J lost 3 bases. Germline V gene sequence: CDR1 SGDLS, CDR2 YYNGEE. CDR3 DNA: TGTGCCAGCAGCCCCCGCTCTAGCGGGAGCTACGAGCAGTACTTC. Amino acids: CASSPRSSGSYEQYF.

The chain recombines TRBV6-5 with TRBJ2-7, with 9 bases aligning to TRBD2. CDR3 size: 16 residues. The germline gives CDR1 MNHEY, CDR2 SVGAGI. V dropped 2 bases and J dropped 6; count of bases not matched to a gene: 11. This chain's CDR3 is CASSYVGGRAPIEQYF. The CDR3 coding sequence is TGTGCCAGCAGTTACGTGGGCGGGAGGGCCCCCATCGAGCAGTACTTC.

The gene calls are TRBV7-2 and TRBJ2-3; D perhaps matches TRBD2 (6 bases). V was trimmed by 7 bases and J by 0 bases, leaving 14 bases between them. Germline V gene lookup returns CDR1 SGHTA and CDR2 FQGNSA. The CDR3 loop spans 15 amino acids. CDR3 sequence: CASTSGGISTDTQYF. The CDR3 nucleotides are TGTGCCAGCACCTCTGGAGGGATAAGCACAGATACGCAGTATTTT.

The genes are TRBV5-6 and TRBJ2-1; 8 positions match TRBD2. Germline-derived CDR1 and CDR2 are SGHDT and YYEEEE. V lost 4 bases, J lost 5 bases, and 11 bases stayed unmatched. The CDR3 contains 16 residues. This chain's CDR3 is CASSQEAGLEDNEQFF. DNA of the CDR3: TGTGCCAGCAGCCAGGAGGCGGGACTAGAAGACAATGAGCAGTTCTTC.

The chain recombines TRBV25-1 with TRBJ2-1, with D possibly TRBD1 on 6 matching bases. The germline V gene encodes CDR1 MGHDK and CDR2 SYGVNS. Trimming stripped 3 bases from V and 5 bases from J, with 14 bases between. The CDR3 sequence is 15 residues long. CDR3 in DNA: TGTGCCAGCAGTGATACGAGGACAGTTAACAATGAGCAGTTCTTC. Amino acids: CASSDTRTVNNEQFF. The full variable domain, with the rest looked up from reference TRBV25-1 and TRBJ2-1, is EADIYQTPRYLVIGTGKKITLECSQTMGHDKMYWYQQDPGMELHLIHYSYGVNSTEKGDLSSESTVSRIRTEHFPLTLESARPSHTSQYLCASSDTRTVNNEQFFGPGTRLTVL.

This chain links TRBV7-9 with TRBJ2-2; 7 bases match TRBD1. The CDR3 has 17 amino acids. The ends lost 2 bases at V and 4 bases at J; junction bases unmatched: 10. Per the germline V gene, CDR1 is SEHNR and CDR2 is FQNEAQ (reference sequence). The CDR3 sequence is CASSLRDRDGVTGELFF. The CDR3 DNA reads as TGTGCCAGCAGCTTAAGGGACAGAGATGGGGTCACCGGGGAGCTGTTTTTT.

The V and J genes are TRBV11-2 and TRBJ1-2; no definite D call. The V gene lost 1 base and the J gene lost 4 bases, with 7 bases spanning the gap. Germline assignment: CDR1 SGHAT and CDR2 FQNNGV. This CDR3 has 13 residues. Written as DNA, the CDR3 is TGTGCCAGCAGCTTAGGCGAGCTCTATGGCTACACCTTC. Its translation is CASSLGELYGYTF.

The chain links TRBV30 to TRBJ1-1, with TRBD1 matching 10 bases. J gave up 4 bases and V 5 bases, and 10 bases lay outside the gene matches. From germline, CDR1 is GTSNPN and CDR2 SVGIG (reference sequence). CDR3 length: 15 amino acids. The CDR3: CAWAGTGEGFTEAFF. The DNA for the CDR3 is TGTGCCTGGGCCGGGACAGGGGAAGGTTTCACTGAAGCTTTCTTT.

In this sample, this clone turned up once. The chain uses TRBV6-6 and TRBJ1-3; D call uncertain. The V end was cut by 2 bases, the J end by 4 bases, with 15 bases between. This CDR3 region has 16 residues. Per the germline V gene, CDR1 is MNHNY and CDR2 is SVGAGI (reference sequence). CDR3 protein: CASSYSDGRRGNTIYF. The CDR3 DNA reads TGTGCCAGCAGTTACAGCGACGGGAGGCGCGGAAACACCATATATTTT.

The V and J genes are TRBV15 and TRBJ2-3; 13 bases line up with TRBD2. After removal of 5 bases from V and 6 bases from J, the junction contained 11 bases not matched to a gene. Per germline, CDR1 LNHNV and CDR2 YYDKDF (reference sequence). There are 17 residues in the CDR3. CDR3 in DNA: TGTGCCACCAGCGCAGGGTGGACTAGCGGGAGCGGGGATACGCAGTATTTT. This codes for CATSAGWTSGSGDTQYF. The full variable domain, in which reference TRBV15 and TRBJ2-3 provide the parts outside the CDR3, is DAMVIQNPRYQVTQFGKPVTLSCSQTLNHNVMYWYQQKSSQAPKLLFHYYDKDFNNEADTPDNFQSRRPNTSFCFLDIRSPGLGDTAMYLCATSAGWTSGSGDTQYFGPGTRLTVL.

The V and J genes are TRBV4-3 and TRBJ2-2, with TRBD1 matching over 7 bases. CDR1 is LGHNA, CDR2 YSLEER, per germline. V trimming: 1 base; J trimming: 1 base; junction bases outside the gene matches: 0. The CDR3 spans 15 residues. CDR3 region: CASSQGQGNTGELFF. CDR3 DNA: TGCGCCAGCAGCCAAGGACAGGGGAACACCGGGGAGCTGTTTTTT.

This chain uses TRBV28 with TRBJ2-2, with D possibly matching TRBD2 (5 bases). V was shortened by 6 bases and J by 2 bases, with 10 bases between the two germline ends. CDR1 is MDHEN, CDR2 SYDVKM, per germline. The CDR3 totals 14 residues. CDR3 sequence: CASREAENTGELFF. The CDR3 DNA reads TGTGCCAGCAGGGAGGCAGAAAACACCGGGGAGCTGTTTTTT.

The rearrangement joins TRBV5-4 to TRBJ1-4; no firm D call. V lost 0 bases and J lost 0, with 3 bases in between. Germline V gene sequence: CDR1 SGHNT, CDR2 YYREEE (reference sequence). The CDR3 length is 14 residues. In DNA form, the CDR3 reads TGTGCCAGCAGCTTGGACTCAACTAATGAAAAACTGTTTTTT. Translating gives CASSLDSTNEKLFF.